This record looks at one T cell receptor (beta chain) sequence and its context. This clone was seen only a few times. What antigen it recognizes has not been identified. No quality values exist for individual bases; no much larger clone is one base distant. The germline V gene specifies SGHTA as CDR1 and FQGTGA as CDR2. After removal of 7 bases from V and 13 bases from J, the junction retains 13 bases not matched to a gene. Its CDR3 holds 14 amino acids, cysteine through phenylalanine. Left in the record is the CDR3 DNA by itself, 42 bases read in frame from the first base. These data come from a study of beta chain features in type 1 diabetes listed by TCRdb under 2018. About the study as a whole: Mean age, gender distribution, total cell number and subset yield did not differ between patients and healthy donors. Whereas all 30 or so donors provided naive and central memory subsets, regulatory and stem cell-like memory subsets were isolated from just 8 patients and about eight healthy donors. Across all samples, 107,917,701 sorted cells were examined, and cell number per subset correlated strongly with RNA yield. The study compared the TCRB repertoires of sorted circulating CD4+ T cell subsets in recently diagnosed type 1 diabetes patients with those in matched healthy donors. General study outcomes and caveats: Only small numbers of individuals were included in the HLA sub-analyses, which left unresolved whether HLA type had any influence on TCRB rearrangement. Type 1 diabetes patients showed a moderate but significant shortening of TCRB CDR3 length in all four CD4+ subsets. At VDJ recombination sites, patients with type 1 diabetes made fewer insertions and deleted more nucleotides, a pattern implying thymic rearrangement abnormalities. Because cDNA was sequenced instead of genomic DNA, activated cells with high expression could be over-represented, although the groups did not differ in activation or CD3 levels. Shorter templates might be favored by PCR, yet because patient and control samples were amplified and corrected together, any such skew would affect both groups equally. The naive, central memory and regulatory TCRB repertoires appeared to resemble one another more closely among patients than among healthy donors.

All of the isolated RNA was reverse transcribed with the High Capacity cDNA Reverse Transcription Kit, so expressed TCRB transcripts were sequenced. Deep immunoSEQ sequencing was performed on naive, central memory and regulatory T cell samples, with an average of around 3.5 million total reads per sample. After sorted cells were lysed in RLT buffer, RNA was extracted with DNase-treated RNeasy Micro or Mini kits, with the choice depending on cell number. To prevent cross-contamination, every cell subset was processed on its own, while patient and healthy donor samples were processed together. The immunoSEQ multiplex PCR was used to amplify TCRB sequences from cDNA, generating 87-bp fragments that spanned the CDR3 region. The amplicons were sequenced using the Illumina HiSeq platform. Processing in the source paper ran as follows. PCR bias was computationally corrected using synthetic template baselines, reads within Hamming distance 2 were collapsed, and singletons that could not be merged were discarded. Reads were aligned to IMGT to assign V, D and J genes, CDR3 length, and insertions or deletions at six rearrangement sites. Clonotype counts were normalized to sorted cell number within each subset before computing true diversity and Gini coefficients with the tcR R package. The overlap coefficient, calculated on TCRB nucleotide sequences, was used to measure repertoire sharing. In its TCRdb copy, this immuneACCESS table keeps in-frame sequences only and misses some clones. Where compared with another copy, unresolved V genes explain less than half of these, and the others have no known cause. That table supplies the V and J calls and clone size; D and trimming were determined from the DNA. Recorded for this sample are about 290,000 clones; about 8% of them occurred a single time. Of the sample, approximately 1% falls within the top ten clones.

Each donor gave one peripheral blood draw, about 110 mL on average, collected into heparinised tubes. A BD FACSAria II was used to sort naive, central memory, regulatory and stem cell-like memory CD4+ T cells with a panel that included CD45RO, CCR7, CD25, CD127, CD95 and CD27. Every sorted population had a purity above 98%. PBMCs were isolated right away by Lymphoprep density gradient centrifugation and were stained directly, without culture. So that batch effects would be minimized, each experiment stained and sorted samples in pairs, pairing one healthy donor with one patient. The sample taken for sequencing was central memory CD4+ T cells from blood. Rearrangement joined TRBV7-3 to TRBJ2-1; 10 bases in the junction line up with TRBD2. The TCR originated in a woman aged 18 to 35 in good health. CDR3 protein: CASNVAGGPRFQFF. DNA sequence: TGTGCCAGCAATGTAGCGGGGGGCCCCCGTTTCCAGTTCTTC. Reference TRBV7-3 and TRBJ2-1 genes cover what lies past the CDR3, so the full variable domain is GAGVSQTPSNKVTEKGKYVELRCDPISGHTALYWYRQSLGQGPEFLIYFQGTGAADDSGLPNDRFFAVRPEGSVSTLKIQRTERGDSAVYLCASNVAGGPRFQFFGPGTRLTVL.